This entry lists 20 T cell receptor beta chains sequenced from one sample in a study of blood T cell repertoires in COVID-19. Sequencing was performed with immunoSEQ multiplex PCR; in TCRdb, only in-frame clones are kept and a portion is missing. This sample has 45,000 to 70,000 clones, with around 81% found just once. The specimen sequenced was peripheral blood. Source of these receptors: a woman older than 75 with active or convalescent COVID-19.

This chain connects TRBV15 to TRBJ1-5; D gene uncertain. CDR1 is LNHNV and CDR2 is YYDKDF in the germline V gene (reference sequence). Trimming took off 6 bases at V and 3 bases at J, with 6 bases between the two ends. This CDR3 is 12 amino acids long. The CDR3, as DNA: TGTGCCACCAGTCGAGACAATCAGCCCCAGCATTTT. The encoded protein is CATSRDNQPQHF. Drawing the rest from reference TRBV15 and TRBJ1-5, the complete variable domain is DAMVIQNPRYQVTQFGKPVTLSCSQTLNHNVMYWYQQKSSQAPKLLFHYYDKDFNNEADTPDNFQSRRPNTSFCFLDIRSPGLGDTAMYLCATSRDNQPQHFGDGTRLSIL.

The genes are TRBV6-2 or TRBV6-3 and TRBJ1-1, with no clear D. V gave up 2 bases and J gave up 8 bases, with 12 bases separating them. The CDR3 totals 13 residues. Germline CDR1 MNHEY, CDR2 SVGEGT. The CDR3 loop reads CASSYSGVREAFF. The CDR3, as DNA: TGTGCCAGCAGTTACAGCGGAGTAAGAGAAGCTTTCTTT.

This chain uses TRBV5-4 with TRBJ2-5, with 12 bases identical to TRBD2. The CDR3 extends over 16 amino acids. V shed 4 bases, J shed 1 base, and the junction held 5 bases outside the gene matches. Germline V lookup: CDR1 SGHNT, CDR2 YYREEE (reference sequence). CDR3 sequence: CASSAGTSGPQETQYF. The CDR3, as DNA: TGTGCCAGCAGCGCCGGGACTAGCGGGCCCCAAGAGACCCAGTACTTC.

This clone was seen just once. Other nucleotide sequences from this sample produce the same CDR3. The chain couples TRBV25-1 to TRBJ1-6; D may be TRBD1 (6 bases). The CDR3 extends over 13 amino acids. The V gene's germline CDR1 is MGHDK and CDR2 SYGVNS. Between the trimmed V and J ends, which lost 4 bases and 7 bases, there was a span of 8 bases. The CDR3 region has the DNA TGTGCCAGCAGTGGAACAGGGAATTCACCCCTCCACTTT. Translating gives CASSGTGNSPLHF.

The V gene is TRBV19, the J gene TRBJ2-1; 15 bases map to TRBD2. J gave up 5 bases and V 8 bases, and 4 bases lay outside the gene matches. This CDR3 spans 15 amino acids. The germline V gene has CDR1 LNHDA and CDR2 SQIVND (reference sequence). For the CDR3, the DNA is TGTGCCAGTGGGACTAGCGGGGGGCCGAACAATGAGCAGTTCTTC. It yields the protein CASGTSGGPNNEQFF.

This sequence joins TRBV28 and TRBJ2-7; D unclear. Germline CDR1 is MDHEN and CDR2 is SYDVKM. Trimming pared 5 bases from V and 0 bases from J, leaving 14 bases between. The CDR3 totals 15 residues. CDR3 DNA sequence: TGTGCCAGCAGTCCCCCCACAGCTACCTCCTACGAGCAGTACTTC. The encoded protein is CASSPPTATSYEQYF.

This clone turned up a few times. The V call is TRBV28, the J call TRBJ2-7, with D perhaps matching TRBD1 (5 bases). The germline V gene encodes CDR1 MDHEN and CDR2 SYDVKM. The germline V and J ends were trimmed by 3 bases and 6 bases, with 12 bases remaining between them. CDR3 length: 13 residues. CDR3 in amino acids: CASSFGRVGEQYF. The CDR3 coding sequence is TGTGCCAGCAGTTTCGGCAGGGTGGGCGAGCAGTACTTC.

As to this clone: A single base separates this from a much larger clone, so it may be a read error. V gene TRBV9 combines with J gene TRBJ2-1; 11 bases fit TRBD2. The V gene's germline CDR1 is SGDLS and CDR2 YYNGEE. This CDR3 has 14 residues. V was clipped by 4 bases and J by 8 bases; unmatched bases: 5. The CDR3 nucleotides are TGTGCCAGCAGCAGTAGCGGGGGGGGCGATGAGCAGTTCTTC. Protein product: CASSSSGGGDEQFF.

The V gene is TRBV4-3, the J gene TRBJ1-1; D is perhaps TRBD1 (6 bases). The CDR3 is made up of 15 amino acids. Germline values: CDR1 LGHNA, CDR2 YSLEER. V was trimmed by 0 bases and J by 4 bases, leaving 12 bases between them. The CDR3 loop is CASSQDAGAGTEAFF. The CDR3 DNA sequence: TGCGCCAGCAGCCAAGATGCGGGGGCCGGCACTGAAGCTTTCTTT.

This chain uses TRBV9 with TRBJ1-2; 10 bases are shared with TRBD1. The CDR3 covers 15 residues. V shed 3 bases, J shed 4 bases, and the junction held 6 bases outside the gene matches. The germline V gene encodes CDR1 SGDLS and CDR2 YYNGEE. CDR3 DNA sequence: TGTGCCAGCAGCGCCGGACAGGGGGTTGGCTATGGCTACACCTTC. Translation: CASSAGQGVGYGYTF. The variable domain in full, with the rest retrieved from reference TRBV9 and TRBJ1-2, is DSGVTQTPKHLITATGQRVTLRCSPRSGDLSVYWYQQSLDQGLQFLIQYYNGEERAKGNILERFSAQQFPDLHSELNLSSLELGDSALYFCASSAGQGVGYGYTFGSGTRLTVV.

This clone was detected only once. This rearrangement joins TRBV19 to TRBJ1-4, with D unresolved. V gave up 8 bases and J gave up 6 bases, with 10 bases separating them. CDR3 length: 12 residues. Germline V lookup: CDR1 LNHDA, CDR2 SQIVND (reference sequence). The CDR3 here is CASSGRHEKLFF. In DNA form, the CDR3 reads TGTGCCAGTTCAGGCAGGCATGAAAAACTGTTTTTT. The whole variable domain, filled in from reference TRBV19 and TRBJ1-4, reads DGGITQSPKYLFRKEGQNVTLSCEQNLNHDAMYWYRQDPGQGLRLIYYSQIVNDFQKGDIAEGYSVSREKKESFPLTVTSAQKNPTAFYLCASSGRHEKLFFGSGTQLSVL.

The V and J genes are TRBV25-1 and TRBJ2-7; D is ambiguous. The CDR3 sequence is 11 residues long. Trimming cost V 3 bases and J 5 bases, with 5 bases left between them. Germline lookup yields CDR1 MGHDK and CDR2 SYGVNS. The CDR3 DNA reads TGTGCCAGCAGTGACCCCAACGAGCAGTACTTC. Its translation is CASSDPNEQYF.

This chain links TRBV19 with TRBJ2-2; tentative D call: TRBD2 (7 bases). Per the germline V gene, CDR1 is LNHDA and CDR2 is SQIVND (reference sequence). The CDR3 is 14 residues long. V was pared by 5 bases and J by 6 bases, with 13 bases between. DNA for the CDR3: TGTGCCAGTAGTGGGGGGGCCGGACCCGGGGAGCTGTTTTTT. This gives the protein CASSGGAGPGELFF.

The chain uses TRBV3-1 (or the pseudogene TRBV3-2) and TRBJ1-1, with D possibly TRBD1 on 6 matching bases. CDR1 is LGHDT, CDR2 YNNKEL, per germline (reference sequence). V was trimmed by 2 bases and J by 5 bases, leaving 9 bases between them. The CDR3 runs to 13 residues. The CDR3 loop is CASSQRGFTEAFF. In nucleotides, the CDR3 is TGTGCCAGCAGCCAAAGGGGGTTTACTGAAGCTTTCTTT.

The chain carries TRBV6-2 or TRBV6-3 and TRBJ1-2, with 7 bases matching TRBD1. This CDR3 comprises 13 residues. V lost 5 bases and J lost 5; bases outside the gene matches: 5. Per the germline V gene, CDR1 is MNHEY and CDR2 is SVGEGT. The CDR3 here is CASSPGQRYGYTF. The CDR3 DNA reads TGTGCCAGCAGTCCGGGACAGCGGTATGGCTACACCTTC.

This chain joins TRBV7-2 and TRBJ2-1; the match to TRBD1 covers 8 bases. The J segment lost 2 bases and the V segment lost 1 base, leaving 4 bases of the junction unmatched. Per germline, CDR1 SGHTA and CDR2 FQGNSA. The CDR3 covers 16 residues. The CDR3 is CASSLDGTGAYNEQFF. CDR3 bases: TGTGCCAGCAGCTTAGACGGGACAGGTGCCTACAATGAGCAGTTCTTC.

This clone was picked up one time. This chain uses TRBV6-5 with TRBJ2-7, with TRBD1 identical over 8 bases. The CDR3 runs 15 residues. Germline V gene data show CDR1 as MNHEY and CDR2 as SVGAGI. The J segment lost 2 bases and the V segment lost 0 bases, leaving 3 bases of the junction unmatched. The CDR3, as DNA: TGTGCCAGCAGTTACTCGGGACAGGCGACCTACGAGCAGTACTTC. Protein product: CASSYSGQATYEQYF.

The V gene is TRBV29-1, the J gene TRBJ1-3; possible D gene TRBD1, 5 bases. CDR1 is SQVTM and CDR2 is ANQGSEA in the germline V gene. The CDR3 sequence is 15 residues long. V was clipped by 1 base and J by 0 bases, with 10 bases between them. In DNA form, the CDR3 reads TGCAGCGTTGAAGTCGGGGGGGGCTCTGGAAACACCATATATTTT. It is translated as CSVEVGGGSGNTIYF.

J is TRBJ2-1 and V is TRBV18; D might be TRBD2 (6 bases). The V gene's germline CDR1 is KGHSH and CDR2 LQKENI. The CDR3 consists of 15 residues. Trimming removed 1 base at V and 4 bases at J, with 11 bases between. CDR3 nucleotide sequence: TGTGCCAGCTCACCACTTGTGGCGGGGTACAATGAGCAGTTCTTC. Translation gives CASSPLVAGYNEQFF.

The V gene is TRBV6-5, the J gene TRBJ1-2; D is perhaps TRBD1 (6 bases). The CDR3 length is 14 residues. The germline gives CDR1 MNHEY, CDR2 SVGAGI. V was clipped by 0 bases and J by 9 bases, with 14 bases between them. The CDR3 loop is CASSYSQQGLRYTF. The CDR3 DNA sequence: TGTGCCAGCAGTTACTCGCAACAGGGATTACGCTACACCTTC.